The 29 T cell receptor beta chains listed next were all sequenced from one sample in a study of cytomegalovirus exposure and HLA in healthy donors. The PCR had 60 Vbeta and 13 Jbeta primers. Sequencing was performed with immunoSEQ multiplex PCR; in TCRdb, only in-frame clones are kept and a portion is missing. The sample shows about 150,000 clones, around 68% of them seen only once. Sample: PBMCs. The receptors originated from a man between 25 and 39 years old in good health and CMV-seronegative.

The rearrangement links TRBV9 to TRBJ1-2; 7 bases are a match to TRBD1. The germline V gene encodes CDR1 SGDLS and CDR2 YYNGEE. CDR3 length equals 14 residues. Trimming cost V 0 bases and J 5 bases; bases outside gene matches: 4. CDR3 in amino acids: CASSVESGGYGYTF. CDR3 coding DNA: TGTGCCAGCAGCGTAGAGTCAGGGGGTTATGGCTACACCTTC.

This chain uses TRBV5-4 with TRBJ1-3, with TRBD1 matching over 10 bases. V trimming: 4 bases; J trimming: 7 bases; junction bases outside the gene matches: 5. CDR3 length: 14 amino acids. Germline CDR1 reads SGHNT; CDR2 reads YYREEE (reference sequence). CDR3: CASSPGQGMNTIYF. For the CDR3, the DNA is TGTGCCAGCAGCCCGGGACAGGGGATGAACACCATATATTTT.

CDR3 DNA sequence: TGTGCCAGTACCTTAGATTGGGGGGATCAGCCCCAGCATTTT. Its translation: CASTLDWGDQPQHF. The chain uses TRBV19 and TRBJ1-5; D is perhaps TRBD1 (5 bases). CDR3 length: 14 amino acids. V gave up 7 bases and J gave up 5 bases, with 15 bases separating them. CDR1 and CDR2 (germline): LNHDA, SQIVND (reference sequence).

The chain joins TRBV21-1 to TRBJ2-5; the D call in the table, TRBD2, was not verified against the DNA. TRBV21-1 is marked as a pseudogene. The CDR3 covers 16 residues. CDR3 region: CASIPPLDRYQETQYF. The CDR3 coding sequence is TGTGCCAGCATTCCTCCACTCGATCGGTACCAAGAGACCCAGTACTTC.

The V gene is TRBV19, the J gene TRBJ1-6; D is perhaps TRBD1 (6 bases). Trimming stripped 5 bases from V and 7 bases from J, with 9 bases between. This CDR3 has 13 amino acids. CDR1 and CDR2 (germline): LNHDA, SQIVND (reference sequence). The CDR3 DNA follows: TGTGCCAGTAGTCCCACAGGGAATTCACCCCTCCACTTT. Its protein is CASSPTGNSPLHF.

This chain uses TRBV30 with TRBJ2-5; the D is unclear. The J call could be wrong; TRBJ2-7 is a better fit for the DNA end. The CDR3 loop spans 11 amino acids. Per the germline V gene, CDR1 is GTSNPN and CDR2 is SVGIG (reference sequence). This CDR3 is CAWSSDYEQYF. DNA for the CDR3: TGTGCCTGGAGTAGTGACTACGAGCAGTACTTC.

The chain carries TRBV2 and TRBJ1-4; D uncertain. The V gene lost 5 bases and the J gene lost 8 bases, with 18 bases spanning the gap. CDR1 SNHLY and CDR2 FYNNEI come from the germline V gene. This CDR3 has 15 amino acids. The CDR3 loop is CASSPSREEVEKLFF. In DNA, the CDR3 is TGTGCCAGCAGTCCCTCCCGGGAAGAGGTAGAAAAACTGTTTTTT.

The V call is TRBV5-5, the J call TRBJ2-5; the match to TRBD2 covers 11 bases. The junction had 4 bases not matched to a gene; V was cut back by 2 bases and J by 4 bases. Germline-derived CDR1 and CDR2 are SGHKS and YYEKEE (reference sequence). CDR3 length equals 15 residues. The CDR3 region is CASSFGLAGGETQYF. CDR3 sequence (DNA): TGTGCCAGCAGCTTTGGGCTAGCGGGGGGAGAGACCCAGTACTTC.

The chain is built from TRBV28 and TRBJ1-6; no definite D call. V was cut by 3 bases and J by 7 bases, with 16 bases left in between. The CDR3 contains 16 residues. Germline V gives CDR1 MDHEN, CDR2 SYDVKM. The CDR3: CASSFVPSSQNSPLHF. In DNA form, the CDR3 reads TGTGCCAGCAGTTTCGTGCCATCCTCTCAGAATTCACCCCTCCACTTT.

The V call is TRBV9, the J call TRBJ2-2, with D maybe TRBD1 (6 bases). CDR1 is SGDLS, CDR2 YYNGEE, per germline. The CDR3 length is 13 residues. V was trimmed by 4 bases and J by 7 bases, leaving 11 bases between them. The CDR3 sequence is CASSPRGDGELFF. The CDR3 bases are TGTGCCAGCAGCCCCAGGGGTGACGGGGAGCTGTTTTTT.

CDR3 DNA sequence: TGTGCCACCCAATTCGGACGGAAGCGGGGCTCCTACAATGAGCAGTTCTTC. This sequence encodes CATQFGRKRGSYNEQFF. The genes are TRBV19 and TRBJ2-1; 7 positions match TRBD2. The trim removed 10 bases at V and 0 bases at J, leaving 15 bases unmatched. The CDR3 has 17 amino acids. Germline V gene lookup returns CDR1 LNHDA and CDR2 SQIVND (reference sequence).

The V and J genes are TRBV4-1 and TRBJ2-1; 9 bases fit TRBD2. V lost 3 bases and J lost 3; bases outside the gene matches: 6. CDR1 and CDR2 (germline): MGHRA, YSYEKL. The CDR3 is 16 residues long. The CDR3 DNA reads TGCGCCAGCAGCCATCTTCTAGCGGGGTTCTACAATGAGCAGTTCTTC. Amino acid sequence: CASSHLLAGFYNEQFF.

The chain recombines TRBV18 with TRBJ2-5; 11 positions agree with TRBD1. Germline CDR1 reads KGHSH; CDR2 reads LQKENI. V trimming: 5 bases; J trimming: 4 bases; junction bases outside the gene matches: 6. The CDR3 has 15 amino acids. The CDR3 reads CASSSGQGAIETQYF. The CDR3 DNA reads TGTGCCAGCTCATCAGGACAGGGGGCAATAGAGACCCAGTACTTC.

The rearrangement links TRBV7-8 to TRBJ1-5; D is possibly TRBD1 (5 bases). The germline V gene encodes CDR1 SGHVS and CDR2 FQNEAQ. V lost 0 bases, J lost 6 bases, and 12 bases lay in between. This CDR3 contains 15 residues. The CDR3 DNA reads TGTGCCAGCAGCTTAGCCAGGGCCACGGGTCAGCCCCAGCATTTT. This translates into CASSLARATGQPQHF.

The chain carries TRBV7-2 and TRBJ2-5, with TRBD2 identical over 7 bases. Germline V CDR1 and CDR2: SGHTA, FQGNSA. V was clipped by 1 base and J by 2 bases; unmatched bases: 4. There are 15 residues in the CDR3. Written as DNA, the CDR3 is TGTGCCAGCAGCTTAGGCGGGGGATTGCAAGAGACCCAGTACTTC. This sequence encodes CASSLGGGLQETQYF.

CDR3 sequence (DNA): TGTGCCAGCAGCTTATCTGGAGCGTCTGGAAACACCATATATTTT. It yields the protein CASSLSGASGNTIYF. The V gene is TRBV5-6, the J gene TRBJ1-3; D is undetermined. The V gene's germline CDR1 is SGHDT and CDR2 YYEEEE. The CDR3 covers 15 residues. Trimming shortened V by 2 bases and J by 1 base, and 10 bases separated the two germline ends. Complete variable domain (other parts from reference TRBV5-6 and TRBJ1-3): DAGVTQSPTHLIKTRGQQVTLRCSPKSGHDTVSWYQQALGQGPQFIFQYYEEEERQRGNFPDRFSGHQFPNYSSELNVNALLLGDSALYLCASSLSGASGNTIYFGEGSWLTVV.

V is TRBV7-6 and J is TRBJ1-5; D perhaps matches TRBD1 (6 bases). Trimming pared 1 base from V and 7 bases from J, leaving 11 bases between. The CDR3 covers 14 residues. The germline gives CDR1 SGHVS, CDR2 FNYEAQ. The chain's CDR3 is CASSLEQGGQPQHF. Here the CDR3 DNA reads TGTGCCAGCAGCTTAGAACAGGGTGGGCAGCCCCAGCATTTT.

The chain uses TRBV28 and TRBJ2-1; TRBD1 might be the D (6 bases). The germline CDR1 and CDR2 sequences are MDHEN and SYDVKM. V lost 6 bases and J lost 3, with 12 bases in between. This CDR3 is built from 14 residues. This CDR3 is CASRSDSNYNEQFF. CDR3 nucleotides: TGTGCCAGCAGGTCGGACAGTAACTACAATGAGCAGTTCTTC.

V and J are TRBV12-5 and TRBJ1-1; 9 nucleotides line up with TRBD1. Germline assignment: CDR1 LGHNT and CDR2 FRNRAP. CDR3 size: 14 residues. The V segment lost 5 bases and the J segment 2 bases; nucleotides outside the gene matches: 3. CDR3 loop: CASGDRGVNTEAFF. The CDR3 DNA sequence: TGTGCTAGTGGTGACAGGGGGGTTAACACTGAAGCTTTCTTT.

The chain joins TRBV29-1 to TRBJ1-1; D unresolved. The germline V and J ends were trimmed by 7 bases and 0 bases, with 6 bases remaining between them. Germline assignment: CDR1 SQVTM and CDR2 ANQGSEA. The CDR3 is 11 residues long. CDR3 residues: CSGSVNTEAFF. Here the CDR3 DNA reads TGCAGCGGCTCGGTGAACACTGAAGCTTTCTTT.

The chain links TRBV19 to TRBJ2-3; possible D gene TRBD2, 6 bases. The germline CDR1 and CDR2 sequences are LNHDA and SQIVND (reference sequence). V lost 5 bases, J lost 0 bases, and 12 bases lay in between. The CDR3 has 15 residues. CDR3: CASSSTGLSTDTQYF. CDR3 nucleotides: TGTGCCAGTAGTTCAACGGGACTGAGCACAGATACGCAGTATTTT.

The J gene is TRBJ1-2, the V gene TRBV7-3; D uncertain. The CDR3 is 14 amino acids. V shed 1 base and J shed 8 bases, with 14 bases lying between them. Germline CDR1 reads SGHTA; CDR2 reads FQGTGA. CDR3 sequence (DNA): TGTGCCAGCAGCTTAAGTACGGGGTCGGGCGGCTACACCTTC. This codes for CASSLSTGSGGYTF.

V and J are TRBV10-3 and TRBJ2-1, with 8 nucleotides matching TRBD1. J lost 5 bases, V lost 0 bases, and 6 bases had no gene match. The CDR3 totals 16 residues. The germline gives CDR1 ENHRY, CDR2 SYGVKD. CDR3 in amino acids: CAISESPGQVNNEQFF. The DNA of the CDR3 is TGTGCCATCAGTGAGTCCCCGGGACAGGTAAACAATGAGCAGTTCTTC.

The chain has TRBV23-1 and TRBJ1-1, with D tentatively TRBD1 (5 bases). TRBV23-1 qualifies as an ORF whose function is uncertain. The CDR3 extends over 18 amino acids. Between the trimmed V and J ends, which lost 2 bases and 1 base, there was a span of 20 bases. The CDR3 region is CASSQPPTQGKENTEAFF. CDR3 nucleotide sequence: TGCGCCAGCAGTCAACCCCCCACCCAGGGAAAGGAGAACACTGAAGCTTTCTTT.

The chain couples TRBV6-1 to TRBJ1-1; possibly TRBD1 for D (6 bases). V dropped 7 bases and J dropped 7 bases, with 10 bases sitting between them. Germline V gene data show CDR1 as MNHNS and CDR2 as SASEGT. This CDR3 has 11 amino acids. The CDR3 reads CASITGIEAFF. DNA for the CDR3: TGTGCCAGCATTACAGGGATTGAAGCTTTCTTT.

V usage is TRBV7-2 and J usage is TRBJ2-2; TRBD2 might be the D (6 bases). The V end lost 4 bases, the J end lost 5 bases, and 17 bases lay between the germline ends. This CDR3 contains 16 residues. Per germline, CDR1 SGHTA and CDR2 FQGNSA. Here the CDR3 DNA reads TGTGCCAGCAGCTCACACTCGGGACTTCGAACCGGGGAGCTGTTTTTT. Translated, it gives CASSSHSGLRTGELFF.

J is TRBJ2-7 and V is TRBV18, with TRBD1 as a possible D gene (6 bases). The CDR3 is 15 amino acids. Trimming pared 6 bases from V and 2 bases from J, leaving 17 bases between. Germline-derived CDR1 and CDR2 are KGHSH and LQKENI. The CDR3 nucleotides are TGTGCCAGCTCTCCCAAGGGACATCCGACCTACGAGCAGTACTTC. The encoded protein is CASSPKGHPTYEQYF.

This chain links TRBV5-7 with TRBJ2-1; TRBD2 matches at 7 bases. TRBV5-7 is flagged as an ORF with uncertain function. V shed 3 bases, J shed 0 bases, and the junction held 6 bases outside the gene matches. This CDR3 has 16 residues. The CDR3 spells CASSSPGGSSYNEQFF. Written as DNA, the CDR3 is TGTGCCAGCAGCTCCCCGGGCGGGAGCTCCTACAATGAGCAGTTCTTC.

The chain uses TRBV9 and TRBJ2-6; 11 bases align to TRBD2. V dropped 0 bases and J dropped 1; count of bases not matched to a gene: 3. The germline gives CDR1 SGDLS, CDR2 YYNGEE. The CDR3 spans 18 residues. The CDR3 bases are TGTGCCAGCAGCGTAGCTACTAGCGGGGGTTCTGGGGCCAACGTCCTGACTTTC. Residues: CASSVATSGGSGANVLTF.